Sequencing of this T cell receptor (beta chain) was carried out in a study of cytomegalovirus exposure and HLA in healthy donors. Study conclusions and caveats: A previous analysis found most TCR beta V segments productive roughly 87% or roughly 30% of the time. Rarity held for most TCR sequences, but there were some public TCRs that occurred in many donors. Cytomegalovirus status, reportedly, was diagnosed with high specificity and sensitivity by the classifier. One later analysis reportedly identified an Asian-associated ancestry cluster that showed fewer N-insertions than the roughly 600-donor mean.

With 60 Vbeta and 13 Jbeta primers, the PCR was carried out. Method: immunoSEQ multiplex PCR; TCRdb's copy keeps in-frame clones and lacks some. The sample yields about 110,000 clones, over 75% seen once. As regards this clone: Its antigen is not known. The junction shows a germline mismatch at one end, possibly a read error.

The V gene's germline CDR1 is SEHNR and CDR2 FQNEAQ (reference sequence). The CDR3 loop spans 17 amino acids. Sequenced material: PBMCs. This chain uses TRBV7-9 with TRBJ1-1, with 7 bases that match TRBD1. The receptor was isolated from a woman aged 25-40 years in good health and CMV-seropositive. The CDR3 protein is CSSTIRPTGPLNTEAFF. In DNA, the CDR3 is TGTTCCAGCACCATCAGGCCGACAGGGCCACTGAACACTGAAGCTTTCTTT.